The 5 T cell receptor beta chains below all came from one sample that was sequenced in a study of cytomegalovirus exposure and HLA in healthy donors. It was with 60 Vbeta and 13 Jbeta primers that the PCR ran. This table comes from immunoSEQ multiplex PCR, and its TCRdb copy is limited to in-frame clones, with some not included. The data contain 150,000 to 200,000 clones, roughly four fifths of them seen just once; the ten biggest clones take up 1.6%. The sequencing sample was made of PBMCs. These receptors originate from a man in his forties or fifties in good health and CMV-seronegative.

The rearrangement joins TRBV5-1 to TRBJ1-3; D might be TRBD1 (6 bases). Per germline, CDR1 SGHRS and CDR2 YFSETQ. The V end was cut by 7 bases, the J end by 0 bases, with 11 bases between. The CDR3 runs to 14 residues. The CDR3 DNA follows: TGCGCCAGCCGAACAGGGAGCTCTGGAAACACCATATATTTT. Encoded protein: CASRTGSSGNTIYF.

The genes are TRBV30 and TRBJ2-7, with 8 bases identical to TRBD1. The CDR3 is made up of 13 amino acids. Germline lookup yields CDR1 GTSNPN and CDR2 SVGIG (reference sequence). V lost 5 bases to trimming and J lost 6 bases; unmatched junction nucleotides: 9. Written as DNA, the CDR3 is TGTGCCTGGGATAATCAGGGGGCCGGCGAGCAGTACTTC. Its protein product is CAWDNQGAGEQYF.

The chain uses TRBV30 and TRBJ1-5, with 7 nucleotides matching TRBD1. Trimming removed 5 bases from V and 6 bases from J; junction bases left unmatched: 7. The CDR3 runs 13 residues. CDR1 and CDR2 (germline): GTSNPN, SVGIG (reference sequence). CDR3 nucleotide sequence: TGTGCCTGGGGGCGGCAGGGGGGTCAGCCCCAGCATTTT. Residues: CAWGRQGGQPQHF.

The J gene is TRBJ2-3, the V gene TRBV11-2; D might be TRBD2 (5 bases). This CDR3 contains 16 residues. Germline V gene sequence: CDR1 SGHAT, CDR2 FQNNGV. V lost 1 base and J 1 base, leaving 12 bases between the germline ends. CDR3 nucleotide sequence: TGTGCCAGCAGCTTAGGAAGCGGCCATGGCACAGATACGCAGTATTTT. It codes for CASSLGSGHGTDTQYF.

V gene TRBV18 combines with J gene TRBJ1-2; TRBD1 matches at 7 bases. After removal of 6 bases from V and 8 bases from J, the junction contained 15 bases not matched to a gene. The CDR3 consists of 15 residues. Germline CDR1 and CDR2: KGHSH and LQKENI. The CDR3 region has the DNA TGTGCCAGCTCGCCCACCTACGGGACAGTGGAGGGCTACACCTTC. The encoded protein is CASSPTYGTVEGYTF.